This TCR beta chain comes out of a study of blood T cell repertoires in COVID-19. At the level of the study: Acute-phase and convalescent COVID-19 samples originated in the United States, Italy and Spain. Sample material is recorded as cDNA or gDNA derived from T cells, B-cell-depleted T cells, or PBMCs.

Germline V gene lookup returns CDR1 SGHAT and CDR2 FQNNGV. The CDR3 runs to 12 residues. V lost 3 bases to trimming and J lost 9 bases, with 9 bases between them. The method was immunoSEQ multiplex PCR; TCRdb's version includes in-frame clones alone and lacks a portion of them. The top ten clones hold roughly 1.3% of a sample with approximately 170,000 clones, 70% to 90% of them seen once. This clone appeared a few times. The receptor comes from a man in his sixties who had recovered from COVID-19. The specimen sequenced was peripheral blood. The rearrangement joins TRBV11-2 to TRBJ2-1, with D hard to call. CDR3 loop: CASSLERGEQFF. CDR3 bases: TGTGCCAGCAGCTTGGAGCGAGGTGAGCAGTTCTTC.